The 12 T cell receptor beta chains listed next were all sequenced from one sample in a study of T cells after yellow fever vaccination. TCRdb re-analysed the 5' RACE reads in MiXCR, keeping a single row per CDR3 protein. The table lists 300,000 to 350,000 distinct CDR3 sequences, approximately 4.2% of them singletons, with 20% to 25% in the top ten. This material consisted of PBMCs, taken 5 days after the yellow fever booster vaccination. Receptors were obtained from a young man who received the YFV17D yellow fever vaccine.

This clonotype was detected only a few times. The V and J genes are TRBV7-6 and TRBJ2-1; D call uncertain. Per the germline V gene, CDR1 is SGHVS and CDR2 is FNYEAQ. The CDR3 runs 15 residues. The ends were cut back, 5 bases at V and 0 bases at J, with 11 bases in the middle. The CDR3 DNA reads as TGTGCCAGCAGCAGTAAGGGTTTCTCCTACAATGAGCAGTTCTTC. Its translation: CASSSKGFSYNEQFF.

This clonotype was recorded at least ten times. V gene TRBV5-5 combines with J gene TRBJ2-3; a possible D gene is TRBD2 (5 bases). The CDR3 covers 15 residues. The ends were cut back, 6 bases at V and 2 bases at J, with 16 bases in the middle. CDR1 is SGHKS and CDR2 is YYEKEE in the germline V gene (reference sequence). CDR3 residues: CASTSGLYSTDTQYF. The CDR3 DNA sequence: TGTGCCAGCACCAGCGGCCTCTACTCCACAGATACGCAGTATTTT.

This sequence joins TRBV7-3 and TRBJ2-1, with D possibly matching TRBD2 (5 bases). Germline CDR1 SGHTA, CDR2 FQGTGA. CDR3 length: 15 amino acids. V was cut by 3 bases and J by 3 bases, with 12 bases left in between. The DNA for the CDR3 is TGTGCCAGCAGCTTGTCGGGTGAGGGCTACAATGAGCAGTTCTTC. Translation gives CASSLSGEGYNEQFF.

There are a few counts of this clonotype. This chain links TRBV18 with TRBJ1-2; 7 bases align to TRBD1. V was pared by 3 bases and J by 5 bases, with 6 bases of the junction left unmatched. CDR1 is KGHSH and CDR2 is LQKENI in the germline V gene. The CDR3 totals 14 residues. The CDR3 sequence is CASSPQGQTYGYTF. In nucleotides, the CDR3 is TGTGCCAGCTCACCCCAGGGACAGACTTATGGCTACACCTTC.

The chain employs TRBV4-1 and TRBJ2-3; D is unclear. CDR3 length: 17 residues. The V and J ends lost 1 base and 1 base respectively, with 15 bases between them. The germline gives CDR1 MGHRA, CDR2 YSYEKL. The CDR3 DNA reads TGCGCCAGCAGCCAAGCCAAGGGTCTTTTACGCACAGATACGCAGTATTTT. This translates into CASSQAKGLLRTDTQYF.

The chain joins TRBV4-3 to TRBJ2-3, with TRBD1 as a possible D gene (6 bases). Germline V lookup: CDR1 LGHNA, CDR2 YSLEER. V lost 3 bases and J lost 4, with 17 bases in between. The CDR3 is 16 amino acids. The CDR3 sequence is CASSHEQGVGADTQYF. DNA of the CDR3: TGCGCCAGCAGCCATGAACAGGGAGTTGGCGCAGATACGCAGTATTTT.

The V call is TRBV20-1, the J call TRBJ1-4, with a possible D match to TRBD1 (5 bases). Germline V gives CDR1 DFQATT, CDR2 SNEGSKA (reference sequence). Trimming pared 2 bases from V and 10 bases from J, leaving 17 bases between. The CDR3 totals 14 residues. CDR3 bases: TGCAGTGCTAGACGGGGCCAGGGAGGAGGAAAACTGTTTTTT. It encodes CSARRGQGGGKLFF.

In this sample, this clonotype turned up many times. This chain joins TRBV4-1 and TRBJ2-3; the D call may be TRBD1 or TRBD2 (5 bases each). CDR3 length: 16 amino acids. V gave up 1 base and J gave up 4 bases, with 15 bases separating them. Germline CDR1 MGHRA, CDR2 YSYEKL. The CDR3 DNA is TGCGCCAGCAGCCAAGGGGGCAGCGGTAGGGCAGATACGCAGTATTTT. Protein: CASSQGGSGRADTQYF.

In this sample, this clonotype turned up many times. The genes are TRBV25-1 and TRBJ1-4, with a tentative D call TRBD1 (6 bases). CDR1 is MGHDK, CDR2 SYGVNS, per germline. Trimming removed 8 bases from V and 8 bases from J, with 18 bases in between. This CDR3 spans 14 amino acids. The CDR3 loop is CASRSPGHREKLFF. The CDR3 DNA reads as TGTGCCAGCCGTTCTCCGGGACACCGAGAAAAACTGTTTTTT.

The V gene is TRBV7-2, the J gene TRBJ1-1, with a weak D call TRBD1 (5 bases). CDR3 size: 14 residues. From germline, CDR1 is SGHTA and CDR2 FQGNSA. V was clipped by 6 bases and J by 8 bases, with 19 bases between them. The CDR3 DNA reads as TGTGCCAGCAGGGAACGGGAGACAGCCTCAGAAGCTTTCTTT. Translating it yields CASRERETASEAFF.

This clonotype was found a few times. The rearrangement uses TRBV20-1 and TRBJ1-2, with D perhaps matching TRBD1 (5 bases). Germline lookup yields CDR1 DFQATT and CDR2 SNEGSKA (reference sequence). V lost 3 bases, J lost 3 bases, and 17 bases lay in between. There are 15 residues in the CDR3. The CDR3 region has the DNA TGCAGTGCTAGTGGCGAGGGGAGGGGCTACTATGGCTACACCTTC. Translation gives CSASGEGRGYYGYTF.

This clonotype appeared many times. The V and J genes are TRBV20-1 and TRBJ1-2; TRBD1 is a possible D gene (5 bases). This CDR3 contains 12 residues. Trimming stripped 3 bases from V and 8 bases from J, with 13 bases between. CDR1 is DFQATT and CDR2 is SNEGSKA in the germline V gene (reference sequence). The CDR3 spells CSASLPGPGYTF. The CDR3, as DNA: TGCAGTGCTAGTTTGCCGGGGCCGGGCTACACCTTC.